These 11 T cell receptor beta chains came from one sample sequenced in a study of T cells in narcolepsy. TCRdb keeps only in-frame clones here, not all; method: immunoSEQ multiplex PCR. The sample includes 30,000 or so clones, 60% to 85% of them seen just once. Sequenced input: memory (CD45RA-) CD4+ T cells from blood. These receptors were collected from a human donor in good health.

This chain joins TRBV5-1 and TRBJ2-3, with a tentative D call TRBD1 (6 bases). Germline CDR1 is SGHRS and CDR2 is YFSETQ. The CDR3 contains 14 residues. V was clipped by 0 bases and J by 6 bases, with 11 bases between them. CDR3 residues: CASSLGVTGDTQYF. CDR3 in DNA: TGCGCCAGCAGCTTGGGGGTTACAGGGGATACGCAGTATTTT.

This clone was seen once. V and J are TRBV6-1 and TRBJ2-3; TRBD2 is a possible D gene (6 bases). The germline V and J ends were trimmed by 7 bases and 4 bases, with 12 bases remaining between them. The CDR3 consists of 13 residues. The germline V gene encodes CDR1 MNHNS and CDR2 SASEGT. In DNA form, the CDR3 reads TGTGCCAGCAATGAGCGGGCCCCAGATACGCAGTATTTT. This codes for CASNERAPDTQYF.

This chain connects TRBV19 to TRBJ2-5; 9 bases are shared with TRBD2. The better agreement between TRBJ2-7 and the DNA end casts doubt on the J call. CDR1 LNHDA and CDR2 SQIVND come from the germline V gene (reference sequence). This CDR3 is built from 14 residues. Here the CDR3 reads CASGIAGALYEQYF. In nucleotides, the CDR3 is TGTGCCAGCGGCATAGCGGGAGCTTTGTACGAGCAGTACTTC.

This chain uses TRBV18 with TRBJ2-7; 11 bases align to TRBD1. Germline CDR1 reads KGHSH; CDR2 reads LQKENI. V dropped 4 bases and J dropped 4; count of bases not matched to a gene: 3. The CDR3 runs to 14 residues. The DNA of the CDR3 is TGTGCCAGCTCACTTGGGACAGGGGGATACGAGCAGTACTTC. This sequence encodes CASSLGTGGYEQYF.

This chain connects TRBV25-1 to TRBJ2-1, with 10 bases aligning to TRBD2. Trimming removed 7 bases from V and 7 bases from J; junction bases left unmatched: 10. The germline gives CDR1 MGHDK, CDR2 SYGVNS. This CDR3 has 15 amino acids. The CDR3 region has the DNA TGTGCCAGCATGCAAAGCGGGAGGGCCTGGAATGAGCAGTTCTTC. Translated, it gives CASMQSGRAWNEQFF.

This CDR3 is CASGLDPRDRGYNEQFF. The CDR3 coding sequence is TGTGCTAGTGGTTTGGACCCTCGGGACAGGGGTTACAATGAGCAGTTCTTC. V and J are TRBV12-5 and TRBJ2-1; 10 nucleotides align to TRBD1. Trimming took 1 base from V and 4 from J; bases not matched to a gene: 7. In germline, CDR1 is LGHNT, CDR2 FRNRAP. The CDR3 loop spans 17 amino acids.

V usage is TRBV6-1 and J usage is TRBJ2-5; D ambiguous. The germline V and J ends were trimmed by 1 base and 3 bases, with 9 bases remaining between them. Germline V gene data show CDR1 as MNHNS and CDR2 as SASEGT. The CDR3 has 14 amino acids. The CDR3 reads CASSEVRLKETQYF. The CDR3 DNA is TGTGCCAGCAGTGAAGTGCGGCTAAAAGAGACCCAGTACTTC.

V is TRBV29-1 and J is TRBJ2-2; 9 bases are a match to TRBD2. Trimming at V came to 5 bases and at J to 2 bases, leaving 3 bases not matched to a gene. CDR3 length: 14 residues. CDR1 is SQVTM, CDR2 ANQGSEA, per germline. In DNA form, the CDR3 reads TGCAGCGTTATACTAGCGGGCAACACCGGGGAGCTGTTTTTT. Protein product: CSVILAGNTGELFF.

The sample holds a few counts of this clone. J is TRBJ2-5 and V is TRBV30; no definite D call. Trimming stripped 0 bases from V and 4 bases from J, with 6 bases between. Germline loops: CDR1 GTSNPN, CDR2 SVGIG (reference sequence). This CDR3 is built from 12 residues. The CDR3: CAWSVSRETQYF. CDR3 coding DNA: TGTGCCTGGAGTGTGTCACGAGAGACCCAGTACTTC.

The chain is built from TRBV10-3 and TRBJ1-5; the D gene is possibly TRBD1 (6 bases). This CDR3 has 14 amino acids. V was trimmed by 8 bases and J by 4 bases, leaving 15 bases between them. Germline lookup yields CDR1 ENHRY and CDR2 SYGVKD. The CDR3 DNA sequence: TGTGCCATCTGTGTTGGACAGATAAATCAGCCCCAGCATTTT. Translated, it gives CAICVGQINQPQHF.

A few counts support this clone. The V gene is TRBV19, the J gene TRBJ1-3, with a tentative D call TRBD1 (5 bases). The CDR3 length is 16 residues. Germline values: CDR1 LNHDA, CDR2 SQIVND (reference sequence). Deletions cut 4 bases from V and 2 bases from J, with 15 bases between. The CDR3 protein is CASSKDPQGPGNTIYF. The DNA for the CDR3 is TGTGCCAGTAGTAAAGACCCTCAGGGCCCTGGAAACACCATATATTTT.